The 27 T cell receptor beta chains below all came from one sample that was sequenced in a study of CD8+ T cells in alopecia areata (dated by TCRdb to the late 2010s). Libraries were made using the immunoSEQ multiplex PCR assay. RNA was extracted from all samples and reverse transcribed into cDNA as template for TCR sequencing. Sourced from immuneACCESS, this table was stored by TCRdb with only in-frame sequences that have V and J called. A share of the clones is absent; for the studies checked, an unresolved V gene accounts for under half, and the remainder has no known explanation. The table for this sample lists 110,000 or so clones; roughly two fifths of them were counted only once. The top ten constitute over 3% of the sample. Sequencing was performed on CD4+ T cells sorted from blood. Source of these receptors: a human donor with alopecia areata.

The rearrangement links TRBV7-8 to TRBJ2-1; 9 bases map to TRBD1. The CDR3 consists of 15 residues. V was pared by 6 bases and J by 8 bases, with 11 bases of the junction left unmatched. The germline gives CDR1 SGHVS, CDR2 FQNEAQ. The CDR3 DNA reads as TGTGCCAGCAGGACCAACAGGGGGCGCCTCTATGAGCAGTTCTTC. It yields the protein CASRTNRGRLYEQFF.

The genes are TRBV6-1 and TRBJ2-7; the D is unclear. Per the germline V gene, CDR1 is MNHNS and CDR2 is SASEGT. Trimming took 1 base from V and 2 from J, leaving 9 bases between them. The length of the CDR3 is 14 residues. CDR3 nucleotides: TGTGCCAGCAGTGAAGTAAAGGGAACCTACGAGCAGTACTTC. This sequence encodes CASSEVKGTYEQYF.

The V call is TRBV29-1, the J call TRBJ2-1; a weak D match, TRBD1 (5 bases). The CDR3 sequence is 13 residues long. V lost 4 bases to trimming and J lost 11 bases, with 18 bases between them. From germline, CDR1 is SQVTM and CDR2 ANQGSEA. CDR3 amino acids: CSVGLVGQLKQFF. The CDR3, as DNA: TGCAGCGTTGGTTTGGTGGGGCAGCTGAAGCAGTTCTTC.

J is TRBJ1-1 and V is TRBV5-1; TRBD1 matches 7 bases. The CDR3 runs to 14 residues. The germline gives CDR1 SGHRS, CDR2 YFSETQ. Unmatched junction bases numbered 6, after V lost 6 bases and J lost 1 base. In DNA form, the CDR3 reads TGCGCCAGCACCTCGGGACAGCGGAACACTGAAGCTTTCTTT. It translates to CASTSGQRNTEAFF.

The chain recombines TRBV28 with TRBJ2-1; D is unresolved. Trimming took 5 bases from V and 5 from J, leaving 10 bases between them. CDR1 and CDR2 (germline): MDHEN, SYDVKM. This CDR3 spans 13 amino acids. The CDR3 here is CASSDGLNNEQFF. DNA for the CDR3: TGTGCCAGCAGTGACGGGCTTAACAATGAGCAGTTCTTC. Based on the CDR3 plus reference TRBV28 and TRBJ2-1, the full variable domain is DVKVTQSSRYLVKRTGEKVFLECVQDMDHENMFWYRQDPGLGLRLIYFSYDVKMKEKGDIPEGYSVSREKKERFSLILESASTNQTSMYLCASSDGLNNEQFFGPGTRLTVL.

This chain connects TRBV29-1 to TRBJ1-1, with a weak D call TRBD1 (5 bases). The V gene's germline CDR1 is SQVTM and CDR2 ANQGSEA. The length of the CDR3 is 16 residues. Between the trimmed V and J ends, which lost 4 bases and 3 bases, there was a span of 21 bases. Here the CDR3 DNA reads TGCAGCGTTGCGGCGCGTATAGGTCAGGGAGACACTGAAGCTTTCTTT. It translates to CSVAARIGQGDTEAFF. Full variable domain (missing parts from reference TRBV29-1 and TRBJ1-1): SAVISQKPSRDICQRGTSLTIQCQVDSQVTMMFWYRQQPGQSLTLIATANQGSEATYESGFVIDKFPISRPNLTFSTLTVSNMSPEDSSIYLCSVAARIGQGDTEAFFGQGTRLTVV.

This rearrangement joins TRBV29-1 to TRBJ2-5, with D unresolved. Germline CDR1 and CDR2: SQVTM and ANQGSEA. The CDR3 is 12 residues long. The V and J ends lost 8 bases and 4 bases respectively, with 14 bases between them. The CDR3 is CSSTMVGETQYF. The CDR3 DNA reads as TGCAGCTCGACGATGGTTGGAGAGACCCAGTACTTC.

The V and J genes are TRBV29-1 and TRBJ2-5, with D possibly being TRBD2 (5 bases). V was shortened by 3 bases and J by 0 bases, with 11 bases between the two germline ends. CDR3 length: 14 residues. The germline gives CDR1 SQVTM, CDR2 ANQGSEA. The DNA of the CDR3 is TGCAGCGTTGAGAGGGCAAAGTACCAAGAGACCCAGTACTTC. This gives the protein CSVERAKYQETQYF. Based on the CDR3 plus reference TRBV29-1 and TRBJ2-5, the full variable domain is SAVISQKPSRDICQRGTSLTIQCQVDSQVTMMFWYRQQPGQSLTLIATANQGSEATYESGFVIDKFPISRPNLTFSTLTVSNMSPEDSSIYLCSVERAKYQETQYFGPGTRLLVL.

This clone was counted between two and nine times. The chain carries TRBV29-1 and TRBJ2-2; a possible D gene is TRBD1 (5 bases). The CDR3 is 15 amino acids. Between the trimmed V and J ends, which lost 4 bases and 6 bases, there was a span of 18 bases. The germline gives CDR1 SQVTM, CDR2 ANQGSEA. CDR3: CSVVSRRGAAGELFF. The DNA for the CDR3 is TGCAGCGTTGTGTCTCGAAGGGGCGCCGCCGGGGAGCTGTTTTTT.

This chain uses TRBV7-2 with TRBJ2-7, with 8 bases aligning to TRBD2. Losses at the gene ends were 6 bases for V and 0 bases for J; bases not matched to a gene: 10. Germline CDR1 reads SGHTA; CDR2 reads FQGNSA. This CDR3 spans 16 amino acids. The CDR3 spells CASSPPFRGGSYEQYF. The DNA for the CDR3 is TGTGCCAGCAGTCCCCCCTTTCGGGGGGGCTCCTACGAGCAGTACTTC.

This clone came up a few times. This chain joins TRBV7-3 and TRBJ2-2; TRBD2 matches 12 bases. V lost 4 bases and J lost 5; bases outside the gene matches: 2. Germline CDR1 SGHTA, CDR2 FQGTGA. The CDR3 sequence is 15 residues long. The CDR3 spells CASSSTSGSTGELFF. As DNA, the CDR3 is TGTGCCAGCAGCTCGACTAGCGGGAGTACCGGGGAGCTGTTTTTT.

V usage is TRBV5-1 and J usage is TRBJ2-5; 7 positions match TRBD2. Germline CDR1 SGHRS, CDR2 YFSETQ. This CDR3 spans 13 amino acids. Unmatched junction bases numbered 4, after V lost 3 bases and J lost 5 bases. CDR3 loop: CASSSAGDETQYF. The CDR3 DNA follows: TGCGCCAGCAGCTCGGCGGGGGATGAGACCCAGTACTTC.

The genes are TRBV29-1 and TRBJ1-4, with 8 bases fitting TRBD1. The CDR3 totals 13 residues. J gave up 7 bases and V 4 bases, and 5 bases lay outside the gene matches. Germline CDR1 reads SQVTM; CDR2 reads ANQGSEA. The CDR3 coding sequence is TGCAGCGTTGGGACAGGGTCGGTTGAAAAACTGTTTTTT. Translating it yields CSVGTGSVEKLFF.

V and J are TRBV5-1 and TRBJ2-1; TRBD1 might be the D (6 bases). V lost 5 bases and J lost 8, with 17 bases in between. From germline, CDR1 is SGHRS and CDR2 YFSETQ. The CDR3 loop spans 14 amino acids. The CDR3 spells CASRGIQGSDEQFF. In nucleotides, the CDR3 is TGCGCCAGCAGAGGGATACAGGGTAGCGATGAGCAGTTCTTC.

V is TRBV29-1 and J is TRBJ2-3, with D tentatively TRBD1 or TRBD2 (5 bases each). The CDR3 has 13 amino acids. CDR1 is SQVTM and CDR2 is ANQGSEA in the germline V gene. V dropped 6 bases and J dropped 6 bases, with 16 bases sitting between them. The DNA for the CDR3 is TGCAGCGTGGGGACCCCTTCGCCTGATACGCAGTATTTT. Its protein is CSVGTPSPDTQYF.

The chain links TRBV5-4 to TRBJ2-5, with no clear D. CDR1 is SGHNT, CDR2 YYREEE, per germline (reference sequence). The CDR3 is 14 amino acids. The ends were cut back, 2 bases at V and 5 bases at J, with 13 bases in the middle. The CDR3 nucleotides read TGTGCCAGCAGCTTATTTGTCTACGAGGAGACCCAGTACTTC. Protein product: CASSLFVYEETQYF. Filled out from reference TRBV5-4 and TRBJ2-5, the complete variable domain reads ETGVTQSPTHLIKTRGQQVTLRCSSQSGHNTVSWYQQALGQGPQFIFQYYREEENGRGNFPPRFSGLQFPNYSSELNVNALELDDSALYLCASSLFVYEETQYFGPGTRLLVL.

The chain is built from TRBV9 and TRBJ1-5; D is ambiguous. In germline, CDR1 is SGDLS, CDR2 YYNGEE. The V and J ends lost 0 bases and 5 bases respectively, with 9 bases between them. The length of the CDR3 is 14 residues. The CDR3 here is CASSVGVGHQPQHF. For the CDR3, the DNA is TGTGCCAGCAGCGTAGGTGTCGGACATCAGCCCCAGCATTTT.

This chain uses TRBV18 with TRBJ2-1; TRBD1 matches 10 bases. Looked up from germline, CDR1 is KGHSH and CDR2 is LQKENI. J lost 4 bases, V lost 5 bases, and 5 bases had no gene match. The CDR3 loop spans 15 amino acids. The CDR3 DNA reads TGTGCCAGCTCATTTCCGGGACAGGGGTACAATGAGCAGTTCTTC. It is translated as CASSFPGQGYNEQFF.

This clone appeared a few times. V and J are TRBV29-1 and TRBJ1-2; 8 positions match TRBD1. The germline gives CDR1 SQVTM, CDR2 ANQGSEA. V lost 3 bases, J lost 7 bases, and 4 bases stayed unmatched. The CDR3 consists of 12 residues. Here the CDR3 reads CSVEHQGAGYTF. Here the CDR3 DNA reads TGCAGCGTTGAGCATCAGGGGGCTGGCTACACCTTC.

The chain is built from TRBV30 and TRBJ2-3; 8 bases line up with TRBD1. The CDR3 contains 13 residues. V trimming: 5 bases; J trimming: 6 bases; junction bases outside the gene matches: 7. Germline CDR1 reads GTSNPN; CDR2 reads SVGIG (reference sequence). For the CDR3, the DNA is TGTGCCTGGGACAGGGGCGGTAGGGATACGCAGTATTTT. This gives the protein CAWDRGGRDTQYF. Filled out from reference TRBV30 and TRBJ2-3, the complete variable domain reads SQTIHQWPATLVQPVGSPLSLECTVEGTSNPNLYWYRQAAGRGLQLLFYSVGIGQISSEVPQNLSASRPQDRQFILSSKKLLLSDSGFYLCAWDRGGRDTQYFGPGTRLTVL.

The chain is built from TRBV7-2 and TRBJ1-5; no clear D gene. Deletions cut 5 bases from V and 5 bases from J, with 10 bases between. Per the germline V gene, CDR1 is SGHTA and CDR2 is FQGNSA. The length of the CDR3 is 13 residues. CDR3: CASSPTADQPQHF. The DNA for the CDR3 is TGTGCCAGCAGCCCCACAGCGGATCAGCCCCAGCATTTT.

The chain uses TRBV18 and TRBJ2-3; D may match TRBD1 or TRBD2 (5 bases each). The germline V gene has CDR1 KGHSH and CDR2 LQKENI. The CDR3 extends over 15 amino acids. The germline V and J ends were trimmed by 6 bases and 5 bases, with 18 bases remaining between them. The CDR3 sequence: CASSFTTGDLDTQYF. Here the CDR3 DNA reads TGTGCCAGCTCCTTTACCACCGGGGACCTAGATACGCAGTATTTT.

This chain uses TRBV5-1 with TRBJ2-7; TRBD2 agrees at 10 bases. The length of the CDR3 is 15 residues. CDR1 SGHRS and CDR2 YFSETQ come from the germline V gene. V dropped 4 bases and J dropped 4; count of bases not matched to a gene: 8. The CDR3 DNA is TGCGCCAGCAGCCTGACCGGGACTAGCGAATACGAGCAGTACTTC. It codes for CASSLTGTSEYEQYF.

This chain joins TRBV7-2 and TRBJ1-2; D not certain. The CDR3 is 15 residues long. Germline V lookup: CDR1 SGHTA, CDR2 FQGNSA. Trimming pared 5 bases from V and 4 bases from J, leaving 17 bases between. CDR3 bases: TGTGCCAGCAGCCCACCCTACGGCAGGTCCTATGGCTACACCTTC. It encodes CASSPPYGRSYGYTF.

This chain links TRBV7-2 with TRBJ2-7; a weak D match, TRBD1 (5 bases). The CDR3 consists of 12 residues. Trimming took off 5 bases at V and 7 bases at J, with 12 bases between the two ends. In germline, CDR1 is SGHTA, CDR2 FQGNSA. The CDR3 loop reads CASSQARGEQYF. The CDR3 nucleotides read TGTGCCAGCAGCCAGGCTAGGGGAGAGCAGTACTTC.

This clone was recorded at least ten times. V gene TRBV7-2 combines with J gene TRBJ1-4; weak D call: TRBD1 (5 bases). The V gene's germline CDR1 is SGHTA and CDR2 FQGNSA. The V end was cut by 0 bases, the J end by 4 bases, with 9 bases between. The CDR3 contains 15 residues. CDR3 in DNA: TGTGCCAGCAGCTTAGCTTTCAGGGATAATGAAAAACTGTTTTTT. It encodes CASSLAFRDNEKLFF.

The V and J genes are TRBV20-1 and TRBJ1-2; D remains ambiguous. Trimming removed 6 bases at V and 6 bases at J, with 11 bases between. The CDR3 is 11 residues long. The germline V gene encodes CDR1 DFQATT and CDR2 SNEGSKA (reference sequence). The CDR3 DNA reads as TGCAGTGCAGGCAAGCCGGATGGCTACACCTTC. Translation gives CSAGKPDGYTF.